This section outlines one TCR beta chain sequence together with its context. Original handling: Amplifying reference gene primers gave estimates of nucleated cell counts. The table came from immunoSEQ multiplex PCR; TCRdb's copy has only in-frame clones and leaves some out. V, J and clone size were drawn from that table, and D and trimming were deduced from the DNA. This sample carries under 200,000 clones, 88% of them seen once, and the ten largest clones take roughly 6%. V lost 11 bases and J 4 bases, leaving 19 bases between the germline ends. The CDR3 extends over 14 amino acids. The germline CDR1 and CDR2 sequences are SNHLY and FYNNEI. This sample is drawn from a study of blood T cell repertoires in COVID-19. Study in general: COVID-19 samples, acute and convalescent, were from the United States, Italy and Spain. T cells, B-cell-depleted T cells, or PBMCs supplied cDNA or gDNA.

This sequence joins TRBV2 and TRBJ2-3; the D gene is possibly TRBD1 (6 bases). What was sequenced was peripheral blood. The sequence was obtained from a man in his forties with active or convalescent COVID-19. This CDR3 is CAQKRDMRADTQYF. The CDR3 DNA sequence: TGTGCCCAAAAACGGGACATGAGGGCAGATACGCAGTATTTT.